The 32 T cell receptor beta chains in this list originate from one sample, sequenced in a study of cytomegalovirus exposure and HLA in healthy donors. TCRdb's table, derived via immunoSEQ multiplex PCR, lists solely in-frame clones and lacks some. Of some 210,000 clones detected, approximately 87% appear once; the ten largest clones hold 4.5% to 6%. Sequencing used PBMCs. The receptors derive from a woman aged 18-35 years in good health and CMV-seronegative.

The DNA for the CDR3 is TGTGCCAGCAAAGGGACAGGGGGCGGAAAGACCCAGTACTTC. Residues: CASKGTGGGKTQYF. V gene TRBV2 combines with J gene TRBJ2-5; TRBD1 agrees at 12 bases. CDR1 SNHLY and CDR2 FYNNEI come from the germline V gene. This CDR3 comprises 14 residues. Trimming took 7 bases from V and 6 from J; bases not matched to a gene: 6.

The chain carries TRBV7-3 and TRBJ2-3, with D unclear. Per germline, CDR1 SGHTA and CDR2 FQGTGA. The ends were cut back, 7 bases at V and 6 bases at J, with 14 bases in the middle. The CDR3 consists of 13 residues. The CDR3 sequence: CASTPSGVDTQYF. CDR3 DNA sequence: TGTGCCAGCACTCCTTCAGGCGTGGATACGCAGTATTTT.

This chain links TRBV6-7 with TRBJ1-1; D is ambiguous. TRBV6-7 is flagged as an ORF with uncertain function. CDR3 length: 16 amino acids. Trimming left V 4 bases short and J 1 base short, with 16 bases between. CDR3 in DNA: TGTGCCAGCAGTTGTGGAGAGATTCGGGCGAACACTGAAGCTTTCTTT. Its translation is CASSCGEIRANTEAFF.

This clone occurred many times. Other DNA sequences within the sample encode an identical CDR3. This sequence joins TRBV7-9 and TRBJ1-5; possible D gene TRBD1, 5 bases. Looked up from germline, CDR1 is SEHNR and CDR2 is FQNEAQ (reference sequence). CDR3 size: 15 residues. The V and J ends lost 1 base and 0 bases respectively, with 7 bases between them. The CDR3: CASSLGGYSNQPQHF. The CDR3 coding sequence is TGTGCCAGCAGCTTAGGGGGGTATAGCAATCAGCCCCAGCATTTT.

The CDR3 sequence: CASSDLAGSYNEQFF. CDR3 in DNA: TGTGCCAGCAGTGATCTTGCGGGGTCCTACAATGAGCAGTTCTTC. The chain carries TRBV2 and TRBJ2-1; D is perhaps TRBD2 (6 bases). Trimming took 3 bases from V and 1 from J, leaving 10 bases between them. The CDR3 loop spans 15 amino acids. Germline V gene lookup returns CDR1 SNHLY and CDR2 FYNNEI.

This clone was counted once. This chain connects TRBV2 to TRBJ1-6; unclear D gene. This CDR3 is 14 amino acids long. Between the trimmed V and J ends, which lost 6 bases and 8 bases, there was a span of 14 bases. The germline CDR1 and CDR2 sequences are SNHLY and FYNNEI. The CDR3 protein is CASSVTNSDSPLHF. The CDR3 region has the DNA TGTGCCAGCAGCGTGACTAATTCGGATTCACCCCTCCACTTT. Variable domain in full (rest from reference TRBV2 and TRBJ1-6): EPEVTQTPSHQVTQMGQEVILRCVPISNHLYFYWYRQILGQKVEFLVSFYNNEISEKSEIFDDQFSVERPDGSNFTLKIRSTKLEDSAMYFCASSVTNSDSPLHFGNGTRLTVT.

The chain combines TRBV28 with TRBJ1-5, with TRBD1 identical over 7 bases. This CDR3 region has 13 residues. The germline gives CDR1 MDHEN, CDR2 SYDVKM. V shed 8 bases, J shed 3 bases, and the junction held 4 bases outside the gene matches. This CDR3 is CASGGTANQPQHF. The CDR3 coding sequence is TGTGCCAGCGGAGGGACAGCCAATCAGCCCCAGCATTTT.

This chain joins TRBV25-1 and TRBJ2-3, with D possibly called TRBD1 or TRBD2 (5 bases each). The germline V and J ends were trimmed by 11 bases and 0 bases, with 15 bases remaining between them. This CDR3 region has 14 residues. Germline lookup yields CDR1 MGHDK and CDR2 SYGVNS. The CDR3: CACQGRVSTDTQYF. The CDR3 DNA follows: TGTGCCTGCCAGGGACGGGTTAGCACAGATACGCAGTATTTT.

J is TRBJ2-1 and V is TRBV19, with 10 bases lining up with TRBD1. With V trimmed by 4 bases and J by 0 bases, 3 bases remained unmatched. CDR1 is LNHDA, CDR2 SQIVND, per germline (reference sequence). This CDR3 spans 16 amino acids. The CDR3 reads CASSKGQGSSYNEQFF. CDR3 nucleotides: TGTGCCAGTAGTAAGGGACAGGGGAGCTCCTACAATGAGCAGTTCTTC.

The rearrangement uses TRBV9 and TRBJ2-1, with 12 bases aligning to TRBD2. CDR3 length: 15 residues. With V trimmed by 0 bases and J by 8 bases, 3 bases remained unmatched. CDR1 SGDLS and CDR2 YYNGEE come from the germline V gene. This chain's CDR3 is CASSVASGGAHEQFF. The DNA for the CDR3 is TGTGCCAGCAGCGTAGCTAGCGGGGGGGCCCATGAGCAGTTCTTC. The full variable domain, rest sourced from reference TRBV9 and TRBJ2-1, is DSGVTQTPKHLITATGQRVTLRCSPRSGDLSVYWYQQSLDQGLQFLIQYYNGEERAKGNILERFSAQQFPDLHSELNLSSLELGDSALYFCASSVASGGAHEQFFGPGTRLTVL.

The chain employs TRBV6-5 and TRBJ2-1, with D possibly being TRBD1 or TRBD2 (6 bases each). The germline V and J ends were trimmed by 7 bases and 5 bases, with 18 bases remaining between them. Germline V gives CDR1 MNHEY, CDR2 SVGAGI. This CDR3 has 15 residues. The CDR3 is CASTKVGGINNEQFF. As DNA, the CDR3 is TGTGCCAGCACCAAAGTAGGGGGGATCAACAATGAGCAGTTCTTC.

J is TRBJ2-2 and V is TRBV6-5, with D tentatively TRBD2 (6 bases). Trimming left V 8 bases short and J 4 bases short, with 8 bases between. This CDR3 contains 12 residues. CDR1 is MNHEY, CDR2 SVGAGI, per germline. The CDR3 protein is CASGRGTGELFF. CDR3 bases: TGTGCCAGCGGGCGGGGCACCGGGGAGCTGTTTTTT.

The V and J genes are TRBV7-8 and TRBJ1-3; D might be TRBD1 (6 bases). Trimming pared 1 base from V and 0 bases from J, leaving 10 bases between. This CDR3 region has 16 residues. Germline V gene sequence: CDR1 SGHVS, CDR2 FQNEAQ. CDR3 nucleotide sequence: TGTGCCAGCAGCTTAGGGACAGCTTACTCTGGAAACACCATATATTTT. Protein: CASSLGTAYSGNTIYF.

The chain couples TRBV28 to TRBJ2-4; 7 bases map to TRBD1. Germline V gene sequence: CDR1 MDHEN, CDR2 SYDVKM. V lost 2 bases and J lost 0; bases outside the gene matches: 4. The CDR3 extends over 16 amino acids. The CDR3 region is CASSLRQGLAKNIQYF. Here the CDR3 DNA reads TGTGCCAGCAGTTTAAGACAGGGCCTAGCCAAAAACATTCAGTACTTC.

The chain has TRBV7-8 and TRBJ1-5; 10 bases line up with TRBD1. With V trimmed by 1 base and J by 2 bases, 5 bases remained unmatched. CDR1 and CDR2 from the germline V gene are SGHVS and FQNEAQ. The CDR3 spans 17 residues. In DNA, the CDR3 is TGTGCCAGCAGCTTAGAAAGGGACAGGGGACGCAATCAGCCCCAGCATTTT. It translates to CASSLERDRGRNQPQHF.

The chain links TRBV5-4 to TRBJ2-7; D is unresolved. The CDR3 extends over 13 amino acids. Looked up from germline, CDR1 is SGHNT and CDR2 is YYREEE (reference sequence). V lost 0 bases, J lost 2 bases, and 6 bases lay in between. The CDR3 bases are TGTGCCAGCAGCTTGGGCGCACCCTACGAGCAGTACTTC. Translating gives CASSLGAPYEQYF.

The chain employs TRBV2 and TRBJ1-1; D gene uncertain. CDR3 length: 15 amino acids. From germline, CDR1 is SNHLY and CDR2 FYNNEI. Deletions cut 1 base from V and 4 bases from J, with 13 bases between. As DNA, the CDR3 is TGTGCCAGCAGTGAAGAGGACGCCAGATTCACTGAAGCTTTCTTT. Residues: CASSEEDARFTEAFF.

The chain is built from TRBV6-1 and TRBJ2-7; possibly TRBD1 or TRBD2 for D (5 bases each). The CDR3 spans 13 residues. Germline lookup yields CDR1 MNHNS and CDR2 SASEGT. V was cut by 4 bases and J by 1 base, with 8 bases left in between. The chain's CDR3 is CASSGGESYEQYF. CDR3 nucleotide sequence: TGTGCCAGCAGTGGAGGGGAATCCTACGAGCAGTACTTC.

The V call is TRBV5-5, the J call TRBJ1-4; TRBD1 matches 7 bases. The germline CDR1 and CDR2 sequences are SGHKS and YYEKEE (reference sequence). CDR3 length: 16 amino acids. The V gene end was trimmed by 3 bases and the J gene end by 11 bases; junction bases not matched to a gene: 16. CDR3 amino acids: CASSSDRDLWGRKLFF. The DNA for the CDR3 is TGTGCCAGCAGCTCTGACAGGGACCTTTGGGGTAGGAAACTGTTTTTT.

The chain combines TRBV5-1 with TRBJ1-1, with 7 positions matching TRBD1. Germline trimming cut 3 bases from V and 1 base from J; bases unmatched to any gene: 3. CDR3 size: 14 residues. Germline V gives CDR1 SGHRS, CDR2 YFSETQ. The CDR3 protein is CASSWGQTNTEAFF. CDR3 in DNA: TGCGCCAGCAGCTGGGGACAGACGAACACTGAAGCTTTCTTT. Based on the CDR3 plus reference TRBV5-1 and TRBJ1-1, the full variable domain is KAGVTQTPRYLIKTRGQQVTLSCSPISGHRSVSWYQQTPGQGLQFLFEYFSETQRNKGNFPGRFSGRQFSNSRSEMNVSTLELGDSALYLCASSWGQTNTEAFFGQGTRLTVV.

CDR3 amino acids: CASSYSTERTEAFF. The CDR3, as DNA: TGTGCCAGCAGTTACTCGACGGAGAGGACTGAAGCTTTCTTT. This sequence joins TRBV6-5 and TRBJ1-1; D remains ambiguous. V gave up 0 bases and J gave up 5 bases, with 10 bases separating them. CDR1 is MNHEY, CDR2 SVGAGI, per germline. The CDR3 totals 14 residues.

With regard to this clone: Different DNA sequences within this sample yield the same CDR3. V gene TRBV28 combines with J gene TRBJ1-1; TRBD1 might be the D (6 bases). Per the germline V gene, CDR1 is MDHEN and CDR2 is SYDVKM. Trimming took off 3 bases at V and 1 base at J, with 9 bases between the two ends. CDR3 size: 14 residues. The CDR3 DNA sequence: TGTGCCAGCAGTTTTGAGGGGGGGAACACTGAAGCTTTCTTT. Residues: CASSFEGGNTEAFF. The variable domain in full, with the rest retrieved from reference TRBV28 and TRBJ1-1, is DVKVTQSSRYLVKRTGEKVFLECVQDMDHENMFWYRQDPGLGLRLIYFSYDVKMKEKGDIPEGYSVSREKKERFSLILESASTNQTSMYLCASSFEGGNTEAFFGQGTRLTVV.

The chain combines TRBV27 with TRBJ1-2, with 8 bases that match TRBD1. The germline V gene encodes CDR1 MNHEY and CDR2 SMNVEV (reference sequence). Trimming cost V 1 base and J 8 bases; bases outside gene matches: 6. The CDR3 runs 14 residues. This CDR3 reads CASSLYQGASGYTF. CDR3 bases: TGTGCCAGCAGTTTATACCAGGGGGCGTCGGGCTACACCTTC.

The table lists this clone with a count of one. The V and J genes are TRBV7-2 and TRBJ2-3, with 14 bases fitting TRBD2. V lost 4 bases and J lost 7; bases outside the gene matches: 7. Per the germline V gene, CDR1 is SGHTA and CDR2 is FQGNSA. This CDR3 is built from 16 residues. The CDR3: CASSSRLAGGLNTQYF. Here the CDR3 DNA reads TGTGCCAGCAGCTCCAGACTAGCGGGGGGGCTAAATACGCAGTATTTT.

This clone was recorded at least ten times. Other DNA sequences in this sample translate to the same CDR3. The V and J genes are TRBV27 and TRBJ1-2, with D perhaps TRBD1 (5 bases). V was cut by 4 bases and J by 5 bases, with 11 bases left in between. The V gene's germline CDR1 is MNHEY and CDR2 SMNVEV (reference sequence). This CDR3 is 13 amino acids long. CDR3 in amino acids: CASSSTGGYGYTF. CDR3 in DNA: TGTGCCAGCAGTTCTACAGGAGGGTATGGCTACACCTTC.

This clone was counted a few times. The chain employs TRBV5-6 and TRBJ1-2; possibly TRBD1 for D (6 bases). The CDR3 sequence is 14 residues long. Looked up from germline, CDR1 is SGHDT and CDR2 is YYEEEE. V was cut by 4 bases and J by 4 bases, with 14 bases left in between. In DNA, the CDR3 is TGTGCCAGCAGCCAAGACAGGACCCTCTATGGCTACACCTTC. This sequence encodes CASSQDRTLYGYTF.

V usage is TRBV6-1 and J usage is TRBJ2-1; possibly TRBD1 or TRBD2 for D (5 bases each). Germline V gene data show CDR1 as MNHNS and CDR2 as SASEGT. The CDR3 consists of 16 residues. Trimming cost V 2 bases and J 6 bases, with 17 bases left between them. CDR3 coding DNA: TGTGCCAGCAGTGAAAGTGGTCGGGAAGGGGTCAATGAGCAGTTCTTC. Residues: CASSESGREGVNEQFF.

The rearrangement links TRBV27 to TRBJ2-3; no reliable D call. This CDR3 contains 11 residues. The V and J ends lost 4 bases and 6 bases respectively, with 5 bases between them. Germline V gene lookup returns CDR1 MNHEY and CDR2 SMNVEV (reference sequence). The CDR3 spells CASSYSDTQYF. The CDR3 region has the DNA TGTGCCAGCAGTTATTCGGATACGCAGTATTTT.

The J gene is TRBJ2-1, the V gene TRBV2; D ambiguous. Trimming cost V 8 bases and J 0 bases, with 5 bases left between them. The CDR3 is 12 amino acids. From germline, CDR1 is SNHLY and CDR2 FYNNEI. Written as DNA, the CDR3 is TGTGCCAGCGGAAACTCCTACAATGAGCAGTTCTTC. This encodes CASGNSYNEQFF.

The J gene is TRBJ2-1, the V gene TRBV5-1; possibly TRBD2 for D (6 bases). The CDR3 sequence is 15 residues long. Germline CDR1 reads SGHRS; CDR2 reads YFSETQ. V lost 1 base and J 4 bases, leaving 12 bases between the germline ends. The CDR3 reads CASSLSAGMYNEQFF. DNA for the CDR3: TGCGCCAGCAGCTTGTCGGCGGGAATGTACAATGAGCAGTTCTTC.

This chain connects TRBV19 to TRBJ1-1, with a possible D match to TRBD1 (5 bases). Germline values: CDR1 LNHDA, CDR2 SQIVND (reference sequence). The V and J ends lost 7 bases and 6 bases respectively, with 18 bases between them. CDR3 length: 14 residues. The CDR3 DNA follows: TGTGCCAGTAATGCGGGACTCCTAAGGGCTGAAGCTTTCTTT. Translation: CASNAGLLRAEAFF.

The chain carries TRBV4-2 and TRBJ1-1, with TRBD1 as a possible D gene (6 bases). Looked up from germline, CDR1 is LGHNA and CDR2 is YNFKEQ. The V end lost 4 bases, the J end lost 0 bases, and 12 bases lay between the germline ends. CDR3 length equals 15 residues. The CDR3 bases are TGTGCCAGCAGCCGAGGAACAGGGTTGAACACTGAAGCTTTCTTT. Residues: CASSRGTGLNTEAFF.